This T cell receptor (beta chain) is from a study of blood T cell repertoires in COVID-19. Study overall: Spain, Italy and the United States supplied samples that represented acute and convalescent COVID-19. The cDNA or gDNA used as material had been derived from T cells, B-cell-depleted T cells, or PBMCs.

This clone was observed a single time. In the study's own analysis: Nucleated cell counts were estimated from reference gene primer amplification. Clones were read by immunoSEQ multiplex PCR, and TCRdb kept only the in-frame ones, dropping some. V and J calls and clone size are those listed in that table; D and trimming were worked out from the DNA. The sample has fewer than 200,000 clones, 88% seen once; the top ten hold around 1.9%. The CDR3 loop spans 12 amino acids. CDR1 SQVTM and CDR2 ANQGSEA come from the germline V gene. V lost 4 bases, J lost 1 base, and 7 bases lay in between. The chain links TRBV29-1 to TRBJ1-1, with D perhaps TRBD1 (5 bases). The TCR comes from a man aged 45-65 years who had recovered from COVID-19. Sequencing used peripheral blood. CDR3 nucleotide sequence: TGCAGCGTTGGACAGACGAACACTGAAGCTTTCTTT. Translation: CSVGQTNTEAFF.